This entry lists 22 T cell receptor beta chains sequenced from one sample in a study of blood T cells in healthy people across ages (dated by TCRdb to the mid-2010s). The library was produced with 5' RACE. A second PCR of roughly 6 to 12 cycles was performed with a sample-barcoded 5' primer and a J-beta primer mix. TCRdb redid the processing of the public reads, applying fastp at Q25 and MiXCR, and retained in-frame beta chains. Rows with a matching CDR3 protein are joined into one entry that keeps the most common DNA and genes. The sample records around 1,900,000 distinct CDR3 sequences, 35% to 50% of which are singletons. The ten largest clones take up more than 20% of the sample. Sequences were obtained from blood. All receptors come from a human donor in good health.

The chain employs TRBV14 and TRBJ2-5; 7 bases are a match to TRBD2. Gene TRBJ2-7 matches the end of the DNA better, so the J call may be wrong. Per germline, CDR1 SGHDN and CDR2 FVKESK. The CDR3 runs to 14 residues. The CDR3 region has the DNA TGTGCCAGCAGCCAACTCAGTAGCGGGTCCGAGCAGTACTTC. Translated: CASSQLSSGSEQYF.

The chain employs TRBV20-1 and TRBJ2-3; 7 bases line up with TRBD2. This CDR3 is 17 amino acids long. Germline V gives CDR1 DFQATT, CDR2 SNEGSKA (reference sequence). V dropped 0 bases and J dropped 3; count of bases not matched to a gene: 12. The CDR3 reads CSARDIRLAGGTDTQYF. CDR3 nucleotides: TGCAGTGCTAGAGATATTCGACTAGCAGGTGGGACAGATACGCAGTATTTT.

This clonotype was detected a few times. The chain uses TRBV5-1 and TRBJ1-5; D gene ambiguous. The CDR3 has 16 amino acids. Germline V gene sequence: CDR1 SGHRS, CDR2 YFSETQ. Trimming pared 0 bases from V and 0 bases from J, leaving 10 bases between. CDR3 residues: CASSLGDHSSNQPQHF. The CDR3 DNA is TGCGCCAGCAGCTTGGGTGACCACTCTAGCAATCAGCCCCAGCATTTT.

The gene calls are TRBV24-1 and TRBJ1-5, with D possibly being TRBD1 (5 bases). Per germline, CDR1 KGHDR and CDR2 SFDVKD. The CDR3 spans 14 residues. V lost 9 bases and J lost 0, with 11 bases in between. The CDR3 nucleotides are TGTGCCACCCAAGGGACCTATAGCAATCAGCCCCAGCATTTT. Encoded protein: CATQGTYSNQPQHF.

This clonotype was seen a handful of times. The rearrangement links TRBV12-5 to TRBJ1-1; no reliable D call. This CDR3 has 11 amino acids. Trimming pared 4 bases from V and 8 bases from J, leaving 8 bases between. Looked up from germline, CDR1 is LGHNT and CDR2 is FRNRAP. CDR3 nucleotides: TGTGCTAGTGGTTCCCCCTACGAAGCTTTCTTT. It codes for CASGSPYEAFF.

The genes are TRBV5-1 and TRBJ2-1; possibly TRBD2 for D (6 bases). Germline lookup yields CDR1 SGHRS and CDR2 YFSETQ. The ends were cut back, 1 base at V and 10 bases at J, with 15 bases in the middle. The CDR3 extends over 14 amino acids. The CDR3: CASSLWGENREQFF. The CDR3 DNA sequence: TGCGCCAGCAGCTTGTGGGGGGAAAATCGGGAGCAGTTCTTC.

The V gene is TRBV21-1, the J gene TRBJ2-5; the table calls TRBD2, which could not be checked here. TRBV21-1 is a known pseudogene. The CDR3 totals 15 residues. The CDR3 nucleotides read TGTGCCACCTTATCTGTTAGCGGGGGCCGGGAGACCCAGTACTTC. Translating it yields CATLSVSGGRETQYF.

This clonotype was recorded many times. The CDR3 sequence is CASSTTSGANVLTF. CDR3 sequence (DNA): TGTGCCAGCAGTACTACGTCCGGGGCCAACGTCCTGACTTTC. This chain joins TRBV12-3 or TRBV12-4 and TRBJ2-6; D gene unclear. This CDR3 spans 14 amino acids. With 5 bases removed from V and 4 bases from J, the gap between germline ends came to 9 bases.

This chain uses TRBV7-2 with TRBJ2-2, with no clear D. The CDR3 is 15 amino acids. Germline CDR1 reads SGHTA; CDR2 reads FQGNSA. Trimming pared 7 bases from V and 4 bases from J, leaving 16 bases between. CDR3 nucleotides: TGTGCCAGCACTCTATCTGGGTACATCACCGGGGAGCTGTTTTTT. Amino acids: CASTLSGYITGELFF.

The genes are TRBV6-5 and TRBJ1-4; D might be TRBD1 (6 bases). Germline V lookup: CDR1 MNHEY, CDR2 SVGAGI. This CDR3 comprises 14 residues. V dropped 4 bases and J dropped 8 bases, with 14 bases sitting between them. The CDR3 protein is CASSFIGQNEKLFF. The CDR3 region has the DNA TGTGCCAGCAGTTTTATTGGACAGAACGAAAAACTGTTTTTT.

This clonotype has a handful of counts. The rearrangement joins TRBV20-1 to TRBJ2-3; 8 bases line up with TRBD2. CDR3 size: 17 residues. Looked up from germline, CDR1 is DFQATT and CDR2 is SNEGSKA (reference sequence). With 3 bases clipped from V and 1 base from J, the junction kept 12 bases outside the gene matches. The CDR3 reads CSASVSGGQWGTDTQYF. In DNA, the CDR3 is TGCAGTGCTAGTGTGTCGGGGGGGCAATGGGGCACAGATACGCAGTATTTT.

This chain uses TRBV20-1 with TRBJ2-3; D might be TRBD2 (5 bases). This CDR3 has 14 amino acids. Germline V lookup: CDR1 DFQATT, CDR2 SNEGSKA (reference sequence). Trimming took 5 bases from V and 2 from J, leaving 14 bases between them. CDR3: CSAGGSLYTDTQYF. Here the CDR3 DNA reads TGCAGTGCTGGAGGCTCCCTGTACACAGATACGCAGTATTTT.

This clonotype was seen more than once but under ten times. CDR3 coding DNA: TGTGCCAGTAGTATAGGTGGCGGGGAGCAGTACTTC. Amino acids: CASSIGGGEQYF. The V call is TRBV19, the J call TRBJ2-5; a weak D match, TRBD2 (6 bases). The germline V and J ends were trimmed by 1 base and 11 bases, with 11 bases remaining between them. Germline values: CDR1 LNHDA, CDR2 SQIVND (reference sequence). This CDR3 has 12 amino acids.

This clonotype was seen more than once but under ten times. A read error may explain this, as a much larger clone is one base away. CDR3 region: CASSLVGSETQFF. The CDR3 nucleotides read TGCGCCAGCAGCTTGGTAGGGAGTGAGACCCAGTTCTTC. The gene calls are TRBV5-1 and TRBJ2-1, with D tentatively TRBD2 (5 bases). This CDR3 has 13 residues. V was cut by 0 bases and J by 13 bases, with 14 bases left in between. From germline, CDR1 is SGHRS and CDR2 YFSETQ.

CDR3 region: CASSLRTSAEQYF. CDR3 coding DNA: TGTGCCAGCAGCCTAAGGACTAGCGCCGAGCAGTACTTC. V is TRBV7-2 and J is TRBJ2-7; 9 nucleotides line up with TRBD2. Germline V gene lookup returns CDR1 SGHTA and CDR2 FQGNSA. CDR3 length: 13 residues. J lost 6 bases, V lost 5 bases, and 5 bases had no gene match. The whole variable domain, filled in from reference TRBV7-2 and TRBJ2-7, reads GAGVSQSPSNKVTEKGKDVELRCDPISGHTALYWYRQSLGQGLEFLIYFQGNSAPDKSGLPSDRFSAERTGGSVSTLTIQRTQQEDSAVYLCASSLRTSAEQYFGPGTRLTVT.

The gene calls are TRBV5-1 and TRBJ2-1; D call uncertain. The CDR3 is 15 residues long. Germline V lookup: CDR1 SGHRS, CDR2 YFSETQ. Trimming cost V 2 bases and J 2 bases, with 11 bases left between them. CDR3 loop: CASSLLSRPYNEQFF. The CDR3 DNA sequence: TGCGCCAGCAGCTTACTTAGTAGACCCTACAATGAGCAGTTCTTC.

The rearrangement joins TRBV29-1 to TRBJ1-2, with unresolved D. CDR1 and CDR2 (germline): SQVTM, ANQGSEA. V gave up 6 bases and J gave up 0 bases, with 11 bases separating them. The CDR3 consists of 13 residues. The CDR3 here is CSVPRPSNYGYTF. DNA for the CDR3: TGCAGCGTCCCCAGGCCCTCTAACTATGGCTACACCTTC.

J is TRBJ1-2 and V is TRBV7-8; 8 bases are shared with TRBD1. The germline V gene has CDR1 SGHVS and CDR2 FQNEAQ. The CDR3 consists of 15 residues. The ends lost 5 bases at V and 2 bases at J; junction bases unmatched: 7. The chain's CDR3 is CASSIRQGKNYGYTF. The DNA of the CDR3 is TGTGCCAGCAGCATCCGACAGGGGAAGAACTATGGCTACACCTTC.

Concerning this clonotype: This sequence may be a read error, since a much larger clone differs from it by one base. The chain is built from TRBV20-1 and TRBJ2-5, with 14 bases matching TRBD2. The J call could be wrong; TRBJ2-7 is a better fit for the DNA end. Looked up from germline, CDR1 is DFQATT and CDR2 is SNEGSKA (reference sequence). This CDR3 has 15 amino acids. The CDR3: CSAIPGTSGGYEQYF. As DNA, the CDR3 is TGCAGTGCCATTCCCGGGACTAGCGGGGGCTACGAGCAGTACTTC.

This chain connects TRBV5-1 to TRBJ2-1, with 7 positions matching TRBD1. The germline V gene has CDR1 SGHRS and CDR2 YFSETQ. Unmatched junction bases numbered 7, after V lost 2 bases and J lost 5 bases. The CDR3 runs 15 residues. The CDR3 DNA sequence: TGCGCCAGCAGCTTCGGGCAGGGGGTCCACAATGAGCAGTTCTTC. Translation gives CASSFGQGVHNEQFF.

The gene calls are TRBV29-1 and TRBJ2-3; D possibly corresponds to TRBD1 (6 bases). Germline CDR1 and CDR2: SQVTM and ANQGSEA. The CDR3 length is 14 residues. The V gene lost 5 bases and the J gene lost 0 bases, with 12 bases spanning the gap. The CDR3 bases are TGCAGCGTTACGGGACACCCTAGCACAGATACGCAGTATTTT. The encoded protein is CSVTGHPSTDTQYF.

The rearrangement links TRBV5-1 to TRBJ2-3; D may be TRBD1 (6 bases). V was clipped by 7 bases and J by 0 bases, with 12 bases between them. The CDR3 totals 14 residues. Germline loops: CDR1 SGHRS, CDR2 YFSETQ. This CDR3 is CASAGTGSTDTQYF. The CDR3 coding sequence is TGCGCCAGCGCGGGCACAGGGAGCACAGATACGCAGTATTTT.